Following are 9 T cell receptor beta chains from one sample sequenced in a study of cytomegalovirus exposure and HLA in healthy donors. The PCR employed 60 Vbeta primers together with 13 Jbeta primers. Some clones are missing from TCRdb's copy, which holds only in-frame ones; the method was immunoSEQ multiplex PCR. In the table there are fewer than 250,000 clones, 81% of which are singletons. Specimen: PBMCs. The receptor source for this set is a man aged 40-50 years in good health and CMV-seropositive.

As to this clone: The same CDR3 can be traced to other DNA sequences in this sample. This chain uses TRBV6-5 with TRBJ1-1, with a possible D match to TRBD1 (5 bases). The CDR3 covers 13 residues. Germline loops: CDR1 MNHEY, CDR2 SVGAGI. Deletions cut 6 bases from V and 6 bases from J, with 14 bases between. For the CDR3, the DNA is TGTGCCAGCAGGGGGACTTTTTTCTCTGAAGCTTTCTTT. It translates to CASRGTFFSEAFF.

The V call is TRBV6-5, the J call TRBJ2-5; TRBD1 matches at 11 bases. TRBJ2-7 explains the end of the DNA better; the J call may be wrong. Germline V gene sequence: CDR1 MNHEY, CDR2 SVGAGI. The CDR3 loop spans 14 amino acids. For the CDR3, the DNA is TGTGCCAGCACCCCGGGACAGGGGGCCTACGAGCAGTACTTC. This sequence encodes CASTPGQGAYEQYF.

Concerning this clone: The sample carries other DNA sequences with the same CDR3. The rearrangement uses TRBV5-4 and TRBJ2-6; D remains unclear. CDR1 is SGHNT, CDR2 YYREEE, per germline (reference sequence). V lost 3 bases to trimming and J lost 3 bases, with 7 bases between them. The CDR3 spans 14 residues. The CDR3 nucleotides are TGTGCCAGCAGCTCCTCTAGTGGGGCCAACGTCCTGACTTTC. Translated, it gives CASSSSSGANVLTF.

The V gene is TRBV19, the J gene TRBJ2-7, with 7 bases fitting TRBD2. This CDR3 is 16 amino acids long. From germline, CDR1 is LNHDA and CDR2 SQIVND (reference sequence). V lost 6 bases and J lost 2; bases outside the gene matches: 13. The DNA of the CDR3 is TGTGCCAGTAGGGGGGAGGCTAGCGGCCCTCCCTACGAGCAGTACTTC. Amino acids: CASRGEASGPPYEQYF. The variable domain in full, completed from reference TRBV19 and TRBJ2-7, reads DGGITQSPKYLFRKEGQNVTLSCEQNLNHDAMYWYRQDPGQGLRLIYYSQIVNDFQKGDIAEGYSVSREKKESFPLTVTSAQKNPTAFYLCASRGEASGPPYEQYFGPGTRLTVT.

This chain connects TRBV5-1 to TRBJ2-2, with 7 bases identical to TRBD1. Trimming removed 4 bases from V and 1 base from J; junction bases left unmatched: 4. There are 15 residues in the CDR3. Germline assignment: CDR1 SGHRS and CDR2 YFSETQ. For the CDR3, the DNA is TGCGCCAGCAGCATAAGGACAGGGAACACCGGGGAGCTGTTTTTT. This translates into CASSIRTGNTGELFF.

V gene TRBV9 combines with J gene TRBJ1-2; 11 positions agree with TRBD1. V gave up 3 bases and J gave up 7 bases; unmatched junction bases: 8. The CDR3 is 15 amino acids. Germline V gives CDR1 SGDLS, CDR2 YYNGEE. This CDR3 is CASSGRDRGKGGYTF. The CDR3 DNA follows: TGTGCCAGCAGCGGACGGGACAGGGGGAAAGGTGGCTACACCTTC.

V gene TRBV27 combines with J gene TRBJ2-1; a weak D match, TRBD2 (5 bases). The length of the CDR3 is 17 residues. V gave up 5 bases and J gave up 8 bases, with 25 bases separating them. Germline CDR1 is MNHEY and CDR2 is SMNVEV (reference sequence). The CDR3 bases are TGTGCCAGCAGTCCAACCCTACTAGTCCCATTGGGCCATGAGCAGTTCTTC. Protein product: CASSPTLLVPLGHEQFF.

This clone was seen a single time. The chain employs TRBV5-1 and TRBJ2-2; 12 nucleotides agree with TRBD2. After removal of 3 bases from V and 5 bases from J, the junction contained 2 bases not matched to a gene. The CDR3 has 15 residues. The germline V gene encodes CDR1 SGHRS and CDR2 YFSETQ. The CDR3 loop reads CASSSGTSGTGELFF. DNA of the CDR3: TGCGCCAGCAGCTCTGGGACTAGCGGGACCGGGGAGCTGTTTTTT.

V usage is TRBV19 and J usage is TRBJ2-5; D is possibly TRBD1 (5 bases). This CDR3 is built from 12 residues. The V gene's germline CDR1 is LNHDA and CDR2 SQIVND (reference sequence). The V end was cut by 5 bases, the J end by 3 bases, with 7 bases between. This CDR3 reads CASSVTEETQYF. The CDR3 nucleotides are TGTGCCAGTAGTGTGACAGAAGAGACCCAGTACTTC.